This record covers a single TCR beta chain. The antigen remains unidentified. This entry is derived from a study of neoadjuvant anti-PD-1 for oral cavity cancer. Study-level findings and limits: Pretreatment Treg/Th17 ratio correlated inversely with post-treatment tumor clonality.

The CDR3 totals 13 residues. V was trimmed by 9 bases and J by 4 bases, leaving 14 bases between them. Germline-derived CDR1 and CDR2 are MNHNS and SASEGT. Generated by immunoSEQ multiplex PCR, the TCRdb table keeps only in-frame clones and is missing some. The sample carries 55,000 to 80,000 clones, around 88% recorded once. The input for sequencing was PBMCs, taken before nivolumab (anti-PD-1) treatment. J is TRBJ2-3 and V is TRBV6-1; D ambiguous. The sequence was obtained from a person between 40 and 85 years old with oral cavity squamous cell carcinoma. The CDR3 DNA sequence: TGTGCCAGTCATGCCGGGTTTGCAGATACGCAGTATTTT. Encoded protein: CASHAGFADTQYF.